Shown below are 6 T cell receptor beta chains from a single sample sequenced in a study of tissue T cells after allogeneic stem cell transplantation (dated by TCRdb to 2021 to 2024). The library was produced with the immunoSEQ multiplex PCR assay. TCRdb holds this immuneACCESS table with in-frame rearrangements only. Some clones are missing; in checked studies, unresolved V genes explain under half, and the rest has no known cause. Recorded for this sample are about 50,000 clones; approximately 73% of them occurred a single time. The leading ten clones occupy under 0.9% of the sample. The sample consisted of sorted cells pooled from one or two spleens. These receptors originate from a pool of C57BL/6 mice in good health.

Details on this clone: The gene names given are mouse names. The read gets to within 1 residue of the CDR3 end, and the germline J gene fills in the rest. The chain uses TRBV5 and TRBJ2-4, with 13 bases that match TRBD2. The CDR3 is 16 residues long. CDR1 LGHNA and CDR2 YNLKQL come from the germline V gene (reference sequence). The V segment lost 1 base and the J segment 4 bases; nucleotides outside the gene matches: 2. Incomplete CDR3 DNA: TGTGCCAGCAGCCAAGCCGGGACTGGGGGGGAAAACACCTTGTAC. It specifies CASSQAGTGGENTLY. The full CDR3 is CASSQAGTGGENTLYF.

Turning to this clone: Mouse gene names apply. The sequenced fragment ends 1 residue before the CDR3 boundary, so the rest is inferred from the germline J gene. This rearrangement joins TRBV4 to TRBJ1-2, with a tentative D call TRBD1 (5 bases). V was cut by 3 bases and J by 0 bases, with 8 bases left in between. The CDR3 spans 14 residues. Germline V gene sequence: CDR1 LGHDT, CDR2 YNNKQL (reference sequence). CDR3 residues: CASSYWTTNSDYTF. The sequenced CDR3 bases are TGTGCCAGCAGCTACTGGACAACAAACTCCGACTACACC.

Turning to this clone: All gene names here are mouse names. The read is 1 residue too short to cover the CDR3 end, so that end is filled in from the germline J gene. The chain employs TRBV20 and TRBJ1-3; 11 bases align to TRBD1. The CDR3 length is 17 residues. Germline CDR1 reads GFQATS; CDR2 reads STVNSAI. J lost 0 bases, V lost 0 bases, and 4 bases had no gene match. CDR3 sequence reads: CGARDLGQGASGNTLYF. The DNA read from the CDR3 is TGTGGTGCTAGGGATCTAGGACAGGGGGCTTCTGGAAATACGCTCTAT.

A word on this clone: Gene names follow the mouse nomenclature. The read stops 1 residue short of the end of the CDR3; the missing end is completed from the germline J gene. V is TRBV29 and J is TRBJ1-3; 7 nucleotides align to TRBD1. Germline CDR1 MSHET, CDR2 SYDVDS. The CDR3 consists of 16 residues. V lost 0 bases and J lost 0; bases outside the gene matches: 2. The CDR3 sequence: CASSLSRGRSGNTLYF. Partial CDR3 DNA: TGTGCTAGCAGTTTATCGAGGGGGCGTTCTGGAAATACGCTCTAT. The entire variable domain, with the rest obtained from reference TRBV29 and TRBJ1-3, is as follows: DMKVTQMPRYLIKRMGENVLLECGQDMSHETMYWYRQDPGLGLQLIYISYDVDSNSEGDIPKGYRVSRKKREHFSLILDSAKTNQTSVYFCASSLSRGRSGNTLYFGEGSRLIVV.

As regards this clone: Here the gene names and germline are mouse. Read data end 1 residue before the CDR3 end; the end is taken from the germline J gene. V usage is TRBV2 and J usage is TRBJ2-2; D not resolved. CDR1 and CDR2 (germline): LGHNA, YSYQKL. The V end was cut by 4 bases, the J end by 2 bases, with 11 bases between. The CDR3 loop spans 15 amino acids. CDR3 DNA, as far as it was read: TGTGCCAGCAGCCCCCCCCGGGTGAACACCGGGCAGCTCTAC. It encodes CASSPPRVNTGQLY. The entire CDR3 sequence reads CASSPPRVNTGQLYF.

About this clone itself: Gene names and germline refer to mouse. Read data end 1 residue before the CDR3 end; the end is taken from the germline J gene. V usage is TRBV1 and J usage is TRBJ2-7; TRBD2 aligns across 7 bases. The CDR3 is 15 residues long. The V gene's germline CDR1 is NSQYPW and CDR2 LRSPGD (reference sequence). The trim removed 0 bases at V and 2 bases at J, leaving 4 bases unmatched. The CDR3 DNA, read in part, is TGCACCTGCAGTGCAGATCCGCTGGGGGCCTATGAACAGTAC. Amino acids: CTCSADPLGAYEQY. The complete CDR3 sequence is CTCSADPLGAYEQYF.